This T cell receptor beta chain was observed in a study of blood T cell repertoires in COVID-19. For the study at large: Specimens from acute and convalescent COVID-19 originated in the United States, Italy and Spain. The cDNA or gDNA used as material had been derived from T cells, B-cell-depleted T cells, or PBMCs.

Authors' data handling: Scientists estimated how many nucleated cells there were by amplifying reference gene primers. The method was immunoSEQ multiplex PCR; TCRdb's version includes in-frame clones alone and lacks a portion of them. That table is the source of V, J and clone size, and D and trimming were worked out from the DNA. The sample lists 70,000 to 85,000 clones, 75% to 90% occurring once. V shed 5 bases and J 4 bases; nucleotides not matched to a gene: 15. The length of the CDR3 is 17 residues. The germline V gene encodes CDR1 SGHTS and CDR2 YDEGEE. What was sequenced was peripheral blood. This chain joins TRBV5-8 and TRBJ1-2; 9 bases are shared with TRBD1. The receptor was isolated from a woman between 50 and 59 years old with active or convalescent COVID-19. The CDR3 DNA sequence: TGTGCCAGCAGTCCTCATACCGGGACAGGGTCTTTCTATGGCTACACCTTC. The encoded protein is CASSPHTGTGSFYGYTF.